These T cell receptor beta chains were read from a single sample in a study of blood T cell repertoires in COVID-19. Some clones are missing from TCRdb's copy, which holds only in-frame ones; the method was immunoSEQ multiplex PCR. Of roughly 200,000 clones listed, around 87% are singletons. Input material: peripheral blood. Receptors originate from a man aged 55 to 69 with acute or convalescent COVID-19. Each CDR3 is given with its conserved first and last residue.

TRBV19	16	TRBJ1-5	CASSRGDRGHNQPQHF
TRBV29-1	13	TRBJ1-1	CSDQTVGNTEAFF
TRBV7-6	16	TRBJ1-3	CASSPGGQSSGNTIYF
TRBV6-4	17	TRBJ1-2	CASTPGEEGRFNYGYTF
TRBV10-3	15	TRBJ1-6	CAISGEGHSNSPLHF
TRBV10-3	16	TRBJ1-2	CAISGQDSEPNYGYTF
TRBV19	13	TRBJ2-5	CASSRQERETQYF
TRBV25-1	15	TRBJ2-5	CASSGRQGTQETQYF
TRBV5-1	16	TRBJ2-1	CASSPAGRGGYNEQFF
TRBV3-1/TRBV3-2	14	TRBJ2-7	CASSSGTGAYEQYF
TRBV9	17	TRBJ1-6	CASSVGPGQGINSPLHF
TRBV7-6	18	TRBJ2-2	CASSKMGLAGGPTGELFF
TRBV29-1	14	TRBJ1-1	CSVATGQGNTEAFF
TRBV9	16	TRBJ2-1	CASSVWSGGGYNEQFF
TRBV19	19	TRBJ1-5	CASSDHGTRGRGSNQPQHF
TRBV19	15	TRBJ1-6	CATEPGRRGNSPLHF
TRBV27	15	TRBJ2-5	CASSLTGGARRTQYF
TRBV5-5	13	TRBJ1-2	CASSLLPGDGYTF
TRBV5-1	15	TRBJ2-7	CASSGTGTAFGEQYF
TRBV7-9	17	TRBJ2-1	CASSLARRGGSYNEQFF
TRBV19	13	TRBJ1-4	CASSIGGNEKLFF
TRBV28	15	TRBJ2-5	CASSGAGPIQETQYF
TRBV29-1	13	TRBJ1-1	CSTQTGAGTEAFF
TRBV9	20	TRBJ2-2	CASSAHGTGHGGGRTGELFF
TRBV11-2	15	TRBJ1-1	CASSQPGTMNTEAFF
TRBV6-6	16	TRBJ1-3	CASSPREDHDGNTIYF
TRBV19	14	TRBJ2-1	CASSGTVFYNEQFF
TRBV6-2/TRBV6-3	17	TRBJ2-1	CASRPPGLAGGLNEQFF
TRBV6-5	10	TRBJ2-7	CASGQYEQYF
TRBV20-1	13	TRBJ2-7	CSASNRTGAVSVF
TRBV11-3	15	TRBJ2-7	CASSLVTGPGYEQYF
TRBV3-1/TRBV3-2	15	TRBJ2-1	CASSQDKASYNEQFF
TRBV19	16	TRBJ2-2	CASRRQGAKDTGELFF
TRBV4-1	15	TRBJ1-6	CASSQDRYRSSPLHF
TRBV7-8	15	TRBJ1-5	CASSLGRGYNQPQHF
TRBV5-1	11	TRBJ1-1	CASSTGATPFF
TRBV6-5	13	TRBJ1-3	CASSYLGGNTIYF
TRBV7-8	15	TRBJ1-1	CASSPRQGMNTEAFF
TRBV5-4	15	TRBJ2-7	CASSFRGGSSYEQYF
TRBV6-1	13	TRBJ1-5	CASSEVSNQPQHF
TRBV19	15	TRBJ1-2	CASSIHTGVDYGYTF
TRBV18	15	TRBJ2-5	CASSPDGGTRETQYF
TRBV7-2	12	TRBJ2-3	CASSPSLVTQYF
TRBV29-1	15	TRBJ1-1	CSVGSQGYRNTEAFF
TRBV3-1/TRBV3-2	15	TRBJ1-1	CASSHLDRGGTEAFF